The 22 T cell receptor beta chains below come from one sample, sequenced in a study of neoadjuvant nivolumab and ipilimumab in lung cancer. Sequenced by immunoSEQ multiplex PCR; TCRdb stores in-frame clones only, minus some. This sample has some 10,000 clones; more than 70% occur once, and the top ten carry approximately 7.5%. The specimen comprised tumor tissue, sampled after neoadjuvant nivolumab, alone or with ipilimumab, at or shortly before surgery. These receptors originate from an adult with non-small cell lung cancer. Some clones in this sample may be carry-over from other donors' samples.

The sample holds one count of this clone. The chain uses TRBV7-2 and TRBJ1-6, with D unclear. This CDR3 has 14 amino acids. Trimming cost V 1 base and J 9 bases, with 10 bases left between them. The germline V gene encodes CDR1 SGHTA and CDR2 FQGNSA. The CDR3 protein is CASSLGTLGSPLHF. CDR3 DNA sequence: TGTGCCAGCAGCTTAGGGACTCTCGGTTCACCCCTCCACTTT.

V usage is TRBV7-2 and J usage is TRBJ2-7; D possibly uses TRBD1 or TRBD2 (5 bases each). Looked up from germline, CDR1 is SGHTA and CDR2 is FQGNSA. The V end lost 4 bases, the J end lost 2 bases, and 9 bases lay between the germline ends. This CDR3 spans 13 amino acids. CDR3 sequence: CASSSSGPYEQYF. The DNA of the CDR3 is TGTGCCAGCAGCTCGTCGGGGCCCTACGAGCAGTACTTC.

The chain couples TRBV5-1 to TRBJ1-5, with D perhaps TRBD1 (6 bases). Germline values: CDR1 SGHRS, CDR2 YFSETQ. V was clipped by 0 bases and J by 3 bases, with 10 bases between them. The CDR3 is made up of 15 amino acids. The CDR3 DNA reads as TGCGCCAGCAGCTTGGAGGACAGCCTCAATCAGCCCCAGCATTTT. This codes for CASSLEDSLNQPQHF.

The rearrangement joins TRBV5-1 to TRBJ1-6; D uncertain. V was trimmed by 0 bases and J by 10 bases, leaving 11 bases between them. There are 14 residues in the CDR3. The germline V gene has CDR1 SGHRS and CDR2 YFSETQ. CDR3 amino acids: CASSLAQVGSPLHF. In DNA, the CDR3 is TGCGCCAGCAGCTTGGCCCAGGTAGGGTCACCCCTCCACTTT. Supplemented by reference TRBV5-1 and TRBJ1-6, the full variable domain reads KAGVTQTPRYLIKTRGQQVTLSCSPISGHRSVSWYQQTPGQGLQFLFEYFSETQRNKGNFPGRFSGRQFSNSRSEMNVSTLELGDSALYLCASSLAQVGSPLHFGNGTRLTVT.

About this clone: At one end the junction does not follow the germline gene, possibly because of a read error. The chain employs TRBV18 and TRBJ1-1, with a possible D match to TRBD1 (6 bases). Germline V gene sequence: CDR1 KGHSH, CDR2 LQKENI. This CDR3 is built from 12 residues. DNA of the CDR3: TGTGCCAGCTCACCCCGGGACACAGAAGCTTTCTTT. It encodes CASSPRDTEAFF.

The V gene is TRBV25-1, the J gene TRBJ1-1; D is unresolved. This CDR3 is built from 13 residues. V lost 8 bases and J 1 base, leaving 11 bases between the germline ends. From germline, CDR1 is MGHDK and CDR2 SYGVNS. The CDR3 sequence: CASRGKRNTEAFF. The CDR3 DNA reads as TGTGCCAGCCGCGGTAAGAGGAACACTGAAGCTTTCTTT.

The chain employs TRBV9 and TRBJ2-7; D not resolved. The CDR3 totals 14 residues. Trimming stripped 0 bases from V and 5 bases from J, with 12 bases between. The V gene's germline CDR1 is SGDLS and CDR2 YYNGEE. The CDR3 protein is CASSVVLDGNEQYF. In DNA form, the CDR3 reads TGTGCCAGCAGCGTAGTGCTTGATGGAAACGAGCAGTACTTC.

The DNA of the CDR3 is TGTGCCAGCAGTGAAGCGCTGGGATATTCACCCCTCCACTTT. It is translated as CASSEALGYSPLHF. The chain carries TRBV6-1 and TRBJ1-6; D unclear. V lost 0 bases to trimming and J lost 8 bases, with 8 bases between them. The CDR3 length is 14 residues. Germline V CDR1 and CDR2: MNHNS, SASEGT.

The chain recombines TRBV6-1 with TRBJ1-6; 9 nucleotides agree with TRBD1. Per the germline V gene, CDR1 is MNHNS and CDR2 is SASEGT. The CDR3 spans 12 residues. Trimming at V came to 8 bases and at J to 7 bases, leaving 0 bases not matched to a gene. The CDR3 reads CASGTGNSPLHF. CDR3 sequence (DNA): TGTGCCAGCGGGACAGGGAATTCACCCCTCCACTTT.

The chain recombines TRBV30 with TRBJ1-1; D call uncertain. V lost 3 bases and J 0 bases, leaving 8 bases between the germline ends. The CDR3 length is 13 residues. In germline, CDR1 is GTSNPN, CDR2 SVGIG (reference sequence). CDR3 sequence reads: CAWRRGLNTEAFF. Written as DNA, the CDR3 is TGTGCCTGGAGGCGAGGCTTGAACACTGAAGCTTTCTTT.

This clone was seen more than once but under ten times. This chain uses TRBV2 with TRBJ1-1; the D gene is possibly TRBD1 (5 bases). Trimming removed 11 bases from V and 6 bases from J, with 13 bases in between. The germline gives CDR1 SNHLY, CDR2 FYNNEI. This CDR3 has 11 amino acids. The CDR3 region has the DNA TGTGCCTCCGTCAGGGTTTCTGAAGCTTTCTTT. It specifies CASVRVSEAFF. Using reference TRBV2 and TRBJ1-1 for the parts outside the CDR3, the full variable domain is EPEVTQTPSHQVTQMGQEVILRCVPISNHLYFYWYRQILGQKVEFLVSFYNNEISEKSEIFDDQFSVERPDGSNFTLKIRSTKLEDSAMYFCASVRVSEAFFGQGTRLTVV.

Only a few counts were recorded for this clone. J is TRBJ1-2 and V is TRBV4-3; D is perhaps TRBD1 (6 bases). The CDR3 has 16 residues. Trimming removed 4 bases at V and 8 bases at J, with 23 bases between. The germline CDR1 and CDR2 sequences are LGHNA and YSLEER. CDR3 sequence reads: CASSPFHLLSGGGYTF. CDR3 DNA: TGCGCCAGCAGCCCTTTTCACCTCCTCTCGGGGGGCGGCTACACCTTC.

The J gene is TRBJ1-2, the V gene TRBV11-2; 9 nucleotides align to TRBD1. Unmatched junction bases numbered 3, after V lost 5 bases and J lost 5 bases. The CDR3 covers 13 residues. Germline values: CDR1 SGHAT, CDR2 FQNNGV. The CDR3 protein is CASSTGGLYGYTF. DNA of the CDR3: TGTGCCAGCAGCACAGGGGGCTTATATGGCTACACCTTC.

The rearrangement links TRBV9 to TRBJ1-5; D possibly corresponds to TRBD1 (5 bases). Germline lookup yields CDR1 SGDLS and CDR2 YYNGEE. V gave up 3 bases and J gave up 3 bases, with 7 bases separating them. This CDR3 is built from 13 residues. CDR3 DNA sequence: TGTGCCAGCAGCGAAGGGGTCAATCAGCCCCAGCATTTT. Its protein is CASSEGVNQPQHF.

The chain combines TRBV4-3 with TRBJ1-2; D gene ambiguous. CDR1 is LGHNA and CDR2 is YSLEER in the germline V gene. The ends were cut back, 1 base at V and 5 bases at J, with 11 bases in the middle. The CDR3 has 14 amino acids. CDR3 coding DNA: TGCGCCAGCAGCCAAGGAACCACGCGTTATGGCTACACCTTC. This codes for CASSQGTTRYGYTF.

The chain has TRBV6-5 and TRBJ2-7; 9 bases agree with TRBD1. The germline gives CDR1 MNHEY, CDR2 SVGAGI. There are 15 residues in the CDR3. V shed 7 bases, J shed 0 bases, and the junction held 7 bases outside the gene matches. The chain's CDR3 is CASTSTGGDSYEQYF. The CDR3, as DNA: TGTGCCAGCACCTCGACAGGGGGAGACTCCTACGAGCAGTACTTC.

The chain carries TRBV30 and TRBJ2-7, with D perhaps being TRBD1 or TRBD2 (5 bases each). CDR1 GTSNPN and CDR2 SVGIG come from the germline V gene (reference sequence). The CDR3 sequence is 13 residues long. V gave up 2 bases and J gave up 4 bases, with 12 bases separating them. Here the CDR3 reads CAWSYGGEYEQYF. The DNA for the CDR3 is TGTGCCTGGAGTTATGGGGGAGAGTACGAGCAGTACTTC.

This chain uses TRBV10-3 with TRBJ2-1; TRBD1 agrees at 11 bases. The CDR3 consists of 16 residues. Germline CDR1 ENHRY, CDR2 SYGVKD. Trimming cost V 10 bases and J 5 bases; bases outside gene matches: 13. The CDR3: CATNGGPGQGDNEQFF. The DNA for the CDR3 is TGTGCCACCAATGGTGGCCCGGGACAGGGGGACAATGAGCAGTTCTTC.

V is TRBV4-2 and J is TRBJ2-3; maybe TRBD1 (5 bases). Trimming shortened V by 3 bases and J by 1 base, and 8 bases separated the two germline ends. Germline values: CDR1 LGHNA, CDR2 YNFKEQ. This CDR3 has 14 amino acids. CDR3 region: CASSQKQGTDTQYF. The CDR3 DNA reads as TGTGCCAGCAGCCAGAAACAGGGCACAGATACGCAGTATTTT.

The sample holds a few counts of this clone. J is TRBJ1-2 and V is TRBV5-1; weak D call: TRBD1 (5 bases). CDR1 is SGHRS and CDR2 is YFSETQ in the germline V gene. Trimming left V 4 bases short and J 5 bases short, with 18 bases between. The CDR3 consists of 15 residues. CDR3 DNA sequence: TGCGCCAGCAGCAATCTCGGGGGGACGGGATATGGCTACACCTTC. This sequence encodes CASSNLGGTGYGYTF. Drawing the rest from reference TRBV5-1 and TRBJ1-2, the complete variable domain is KAGVTQTPRYLIKTRGQQVTLSCSPISGHRSVSWYQQTPGQGLQFLFEYFSETQRNKGNFPGRFSGRQFSNSRSEMNVSTLELGDSALYLCASSNLGGTGYGYTFGSGTRLTVV.

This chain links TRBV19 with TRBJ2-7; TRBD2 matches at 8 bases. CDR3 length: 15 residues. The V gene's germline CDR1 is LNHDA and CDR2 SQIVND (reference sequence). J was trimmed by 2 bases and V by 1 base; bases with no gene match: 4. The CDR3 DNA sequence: TGTGCCAGTAGTATAGTCGGGAGGGCCACCTACGAGCAGTACTTC. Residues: CASSIVGRATYEQYF.

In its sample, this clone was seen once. This CDR3 reads CAISAEGSGNTIYF. DNA of the CDR3: TGTGCCATCAGTGCGGAAGGGTCTGGAAACACCATATATTTT. The gene calls are TRBV10-3 and TRBJ1-3; no clear D gene. The CDR3 is 14 residues long. The germline V and J ends were trimmed by 4 bases and 1 base, with 8 bases remaining between them. The germline V gene has CDR1 ENHRY and CDR2 SYGVKD.